The present T cell receptor (beta chain) was sequenced within a study of response to subunit inactivated influenza vaccine. Whole-study results and caveats: Few additional T cells are recruited per seasonal influenza vaccination, authors suggested.

This clonotype has a count of ten or more. Its antigen is still unknown. TCRdb called the RT-PCR reads again in MiXCR, with one record for every CDR3 protein. The table records a few hundred thousand distinct CDR3 sequences, 12% of them present only once. Germline loops: CDR1 SGHRS, CDR2 YFSETQ. V was pared by 4 bases and J by 0 bases, with 10 bases between. This CDR3 comprises 15 residues. V and J are TRBV5-1 and TRBJ2-2; D is undetermined. This sequence was found in a man between 45 and 60 years old who received an inactivated influenza vaccine. Sequencing used non-naive T cells sorted from PBMCs, obtained 14 days before vaccination. CDR3 DNA: TGCGCCAGCAGCCCCCCGGTCTCGAACACCGGGGAGCTGTTTTTT. It codes for CASSPPVSNTGELFF.